These T cell receptor beta chains were read from a single sample in a study of CD8 T cells in Susac syndrome. TCRdb independently ran MiXCR on the immunoSEQ multiplex PCR reads; one entry per CDR3 protein. The sample lists some 110,000 distinct CDR3 sequences; over 85% were seen once. The specimen was CD4+ T cells from PBMCs. Receptors originate from a human donor in good health. The CDR3 runs from the conserved cysteine through the conserved F or W. A D gene is named only where the DNA matches it firmly. Rows may omit the clone size; those that give it use once, few, many or a size class.

cdr3_nt: TGCAGCGCCCAAGGACAGGGGAACACTGAAGCTTTCTTT
cdr3_aa: CSAQGQGNTEAFF
j_call: TRBJ1-1
d_call: TRBD1
cdr3_length: 13
clone_size: once
v_call: TRBV29-1

cdr3_nt: TGCACCAGCAGCCAAGTTGGAGACACCGACACCGGGGAGCTGTTTTTT
cdr3_aa: CTSSQVGDTDTGELFF
j_call: TRBJ2-2
d_call: NA
cdr3_length: 16
clone_size: NA
v_call: TRBV1

cdr3_nt: TGTGCCAGCTCACCACCGGGACAGGGGAACACCGGGGAGCTGTTTTTT
cdr3_aa: CASSPPGQGNTGELFF
j_call: TRBJ2-2
d_call: TRBD1
cdr3_length: 16
clone_size: NA
v_call: TRBV18

cdr3_nt: TGCGCCAGCAGCTTGAGAGGACCTCAGAACACTGAAGCTTTCTTT
cdr3_aa: CASSLRGPQNTEAFF
j_call: TRBJ1-1
d_call: NA
cdr3_length: 15
clone_size: NA
v_call: TRBV5-1

cdr3_nt: TGCAGTGCTAGATTAAACGGACCCATGAACACTGAAGCTTTCTTT
cdr3_aa: CSARLNGPMNTEAFF
j_call: TRBJ1-1
d_call: NA
cdr3_length: 15
clone_size: NA
v_call: TRBV20-1

cdr3_nt: TGCGCCAGCAGACTTCTACAGGCCTCTGGGACGGAAGCTTTCTTT
cdr3_aa: CASRLLQASGTEAFF
j_call: TRBJ1-1
d_call: NA
cdr3_length: 15
clone_size: once
v_call: TRBV5-1

cdr3_nt: TGCAGTGCTAGAGTCCGGACAGGGGCAATTCAAGCTTTCTTT
cdr3_aa: CSARVRTGAIQAFF
j_call: TRBJ1-1
d_call: TRBD1
cdr3_length: 14
clone_size: NA
v_call: TRBV20-1

cdr3_nt: TGCGCCAGCAGCCCCGATCGTGGGGGCACTGAAGCTTTCTTT
cdr3_aa: CASSPDRGGTEAFF
j_call: TRBJ1-1
d_call: NA
cdr3_length: 14
clone_size: NA
v_call: TRBV5-1

cdr3_nt: TGTGCCAGCAGCCCTTTGACCGGAGGGGAGCAGTACTTC
cdr3_aa: CASSPLTGGEQYF
j_call: TRBJ2-7
d_call: NA
cdr3_length: 13
clone_size: once
v_call: TRBV12-3/TRBV12-4

cdr3_nt: TGTGCCATCAGTGGTGTCGCGGTCACAGATACGCAGTATTTT
cdr3_aa: CAISGVAVTDTQYF
j_call: TRBJ2-3
d_call: NA
cdr3_length: 14
clone_size: NA
v_call: TRBV10-3

cdr3_nt: TGTGCCAGTAGTCCCCGCGGGGTAAGAGTGAACACTGAAGCTTTCTTT
cdr3_aa: CASSPRGVRVNTEAFF
j_call: TRBJ1-1
d_call: NA
cdr3_length: 16
clone_size: NA
v_call: TRBV19

cdr3_nt: TGCAGTGCTAGATCTTCGTGGGAGGGGAATGAAAAACTGTTTTTT
cdr3_aa: CSARSSWEGNEKLFF
j_call: TRBJ1-4
d_call: NA
cdr3_length: 15
clone_size: NA
v_call: TRBV20-1

cdr3_nt: TGTGCCAGCAGTAGGGCAGGGGAAAAGGAAGAGACCCAGTACTTC
cdr3_aa: CASSRAGEKEETQYF
j_call: TRBJ2-5
d_call: NA
cdr3_length: 15
clone_size: NA
v_call: TRBV2

cdr3_nt: TGTGCCAGCTGGGGTGCGGAAGCGGGAGGCTACGAGCAGTACTTC
cdr3_aa: CASWGAEAGGYEQYF
j_call: TRBJ2-7
d_call: TRBD2
cdr3_length: 15
clone_size: NA
v_call: TRBV6-5

cdr3_nt: TGTGCCAGCAGTCCTACCAATCAGCCCCAGCATTTT
cdr3_aa: CASSPTNQPQHF
j_call: TRBJ1-5
d_call: NA
cdr3_length: 12
clone_size: NA
v_call: TRBV12-3/TRBV12-4

cdr3_nt: TGTGCCAGCAGTGAACGGGGGCGCGCTGGGGCCAACGTCCTGACTTTC
cdr3_aa: CASSERGRAGANVLTF
j_call: TRBJ2-6
d_call: NA
cdr3_length: 16
clone_size: NA
v_call: TRBV6-1

cdr3_nt: TGCAGTGCTAGATGGGCCAGCTCCTACGAGCAGTACTTC
cdr3_aa: CSARWASSYEQYF
j_call: TRBJ2-7
d_call: NA
cdr3_length: 13
clone_size: NA
v_call: TRBV20-1

cdr3_nt: TGTGCCAGCAGCAGTACAGGGGTAGAGACCCAGTACTTC
cdr3_aa: CASSSTGVETQYF
j_call: TRBJ2-5
d_call: TRBD1
cdr3_length: 13
clone_size: NA
v_call: TRBV12-3/TRBV12-4

cdr3_nt: TGCAGCGTTGCCCCGGGACAGGGAATAAACATTCAGTACTTC
cdr3_aa: CSVAPGQGINIQYF
j_call: TRBJ2-4
d_call: TRBD1
cdr3_length: 14
clone_size: NA
v_call: TRBV29-1

cdr3_nt: TGCGCCAGCAGCTTGTCCTCAGGGGGCTTCTCCTACGAGCAGTACTTC
cdr3_aa: CASSLSSGGFSYEQYF
j_call: TRBJ2-7
d_call: TRBD1
cdr3_length: 16
clone_size: NA
v_call: TRBV5-1

cdr3_nt: TGTGCCAGCAGTCTTTCGGGACAGGGTCGCGGCTACACCTTC
cdr3_aa: CASSLSGQGRGYTF
j_call: TRBJ1-2
d_call: TRBD1
cdr3_length: 14
clone_size: NA
v_call: TRBV2

cdr3_nt: TGCAGCGTTGAAGCCGGACAGGGAGGCGAAAAACTGTTTTTT
cdr3_aa: CSVEAGQGGEKLFF
j_call: TRBJ1-4
d_call: TRBD1
cdr3_length: 14
clone_size: NA
v_call: TRBV29-1

cdr3_nt: TGTGCCAGCAGCCAGGTTAACTACGAGCAGTACTTC
cdr3_aa: CASSQVNYEQYF
j_call: TRBJ2-7
d_call: NA
cdr3_length: 12
clone_size: once
v_call: TRBV3-1

cdr3_nt: TGCGCCAGCAGCGAGGGGGCAAGGAATCAGCCCCAGCATTTT
cdr3_aa: CASSEGARNQPQHF
j_call: TRBJ1-5
d_call: TRBD1
cdr3_length: 14
clone_size: NA
v_call: TRBV5-1

cdr3_nt: TGTGCCAGCTCACCACCCACAGAGTTTAGCACAGATACGCAGTATTTT
cdr3_aa: CASSPPTEFSTDTQYF
j_call: TRBJ2-3
d_call: NA
cdr3_length: 16
clone_size: NA
v_call: TRBV18

cdr3_nt: TGTGCCAGCAGTTACTCGACAGCCTATGGCTACACCTTC
cdr3_aa: CASSYSTAYGYTF
j_call: TRBJ1-2
d_call: NA
cdr3_length: 13
clone_size: NA
v_call: TRBV6-5

cdr3_nt: TGCAGTGCTAGAGATCATCGGGGGAGCTCCTACAATGAGCAGTTCTTC
cdr3_aa: CSARDHRGSSYNEQFF
j_call: TRBJ2-1
d_call: NA
cdr3_length: 16
clone_size: NA
v_call: TRBV20-1

cdr3_nt: TGTGCCTGGAGTCCACAGGGGAACACTGAAGCTTTCTTT
cdr3_aa: CAWSPQGNTEAFF
j_call: TRBJ1-1
d_call: NA
cdr3_length: 13
clone_size: NA
v_call: TRBV30

cdr3_nt: TGTGCCAGCAGCACGGACGGTAACTATGGCTACACCTTC
cdr3_aa: CASSTDGNYGYTF
j_call: TRBJ1-2
d_call: NA
cdr3_length: 13
clone_size: NA
v_call: TRBV5-4

cdr3_nt: TGCGCCAGCAGCGATCCCACGGGCGGAAGATATGGCTACACCTTC
cdr3_aa: CASSDPTGGRYGYTF
j_call: TRBJ1-2
d_call: NA
cdr3_length: 15
clone_size: NA
v_call: TRBV4-3

cdr3_nt: TGTGCCAGCAGCTCCCTTTTCTTAGCCAAAAACATTCAGTACTTC
cdr3_aa: CASSSLFLAKNIQYF
j_call: TRBJ2-4
d_call: NA
cdr3_length: 15
clone_size: NA
v_call: TRBV7-9